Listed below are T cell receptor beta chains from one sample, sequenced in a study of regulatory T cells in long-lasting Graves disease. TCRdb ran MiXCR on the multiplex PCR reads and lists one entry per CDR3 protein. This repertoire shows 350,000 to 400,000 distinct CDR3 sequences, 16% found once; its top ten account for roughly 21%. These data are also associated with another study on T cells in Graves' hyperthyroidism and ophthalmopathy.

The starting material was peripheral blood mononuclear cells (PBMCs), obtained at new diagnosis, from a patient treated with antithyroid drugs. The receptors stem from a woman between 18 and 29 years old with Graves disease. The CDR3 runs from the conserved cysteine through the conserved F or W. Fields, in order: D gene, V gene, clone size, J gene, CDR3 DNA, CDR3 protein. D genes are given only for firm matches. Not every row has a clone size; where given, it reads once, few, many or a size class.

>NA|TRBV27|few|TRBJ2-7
TGTGCCTCGAAGGCAGGGGGGGTAGAGCAGTACTTC
CASKAGGVEQYF
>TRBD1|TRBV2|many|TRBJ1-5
TGTGCCACAGGACAGGGATGGAATCAGCCCCAGCATTTT
CATGQGWNQPQHF
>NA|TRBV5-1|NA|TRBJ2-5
TGCGCCAGCAGCTTTAGCGAAGAGACCCAGTACTTC
CASSFSEETQYF
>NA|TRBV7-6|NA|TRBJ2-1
TGTGCCAGCAGCCCTCGAAGGGCCCGTAAGTTCAATGAGCAGTTCTTC
CASSPRRARKFNEQFF
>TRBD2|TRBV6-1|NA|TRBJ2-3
TGTGCCAGCGGTGCGCTAGCGGGGGCCCGGTGGACAGATACGCAGTATTTT
CASGALAGARWTDTQYF
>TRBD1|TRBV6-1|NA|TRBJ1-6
TGTGCCAGCAGACTACAGGGGCAGAGCTCCTATAATTCACCCCTCCACTTT
CASRLQGQSSYNSPLHF
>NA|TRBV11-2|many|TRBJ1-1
TGTGCCAGCAGCGCGAATCAGGGGTTCACTGAAGCTTTCTTT
CASSANQGFTEAFF
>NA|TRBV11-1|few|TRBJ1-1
TGTGCCAGCAGCTCTTGGGTGGAGGGGACTGAAGCTTTCTTT
CASSSWVEGTEAFF
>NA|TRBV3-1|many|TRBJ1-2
TGTGCCAGCAGCCAAGCTCTCTATGGCTACACCTTC
CASSQALYGYTF
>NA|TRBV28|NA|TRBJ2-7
TGTGCCAGCAGTTTAATGTCCTACAAGCAGTATTTC
CASSLMSYKQYF
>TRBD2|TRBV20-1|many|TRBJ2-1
TGCAGTGCCACTGGACTAGCGGGACTCGCGAACTCCTACAATGAGCAGTTCTTC
CSATGLAGLANSYNEQFF
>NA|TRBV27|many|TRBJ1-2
TGTGCCAGCAGTTTATCATCTCAAGGGATTTATGGCTACACCTTC
CASSLSSQGIYGYTF
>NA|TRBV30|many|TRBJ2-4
TGTGCCTGGAGGGCCCCAACAGAGGGACTAGCCAAAAACATTCAGTACTTC
CAWRAPTEGLAKNIQYF
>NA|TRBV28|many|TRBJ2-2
TGTGCCAGCAGTTCCGCGAACACCGGGGAGCTGTTTTTT
CASSSANTGELFF
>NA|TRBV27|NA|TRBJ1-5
TGTGCCAGCAGTTTATCAGGGGAGAATCAGCCCCAGCATTTT
CASSLSGENQPQHF
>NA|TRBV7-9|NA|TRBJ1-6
TGTGCCAGCAGCTTACCAGGGGCCAATTCACCCCTCCACTTT
CASSLPGANSPLHF
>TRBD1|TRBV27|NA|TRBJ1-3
TGTGCCAGCAGTTCAGTTAGGACAGGGGGCGGAAACACCATATATTTT
CASSSVRTGGGNTIYF
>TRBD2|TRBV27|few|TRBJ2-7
TGTGCCAGCAGTTTTAGGGGCGGGAGTTTCTACGAGCAGTACTTC
CASSFRGGSFYEQYF
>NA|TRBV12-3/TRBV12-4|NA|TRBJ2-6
TGTGCCAGCAGTTTATTATGGGCTTCTGGGGCCAACGTCCTGACTTTC
CASSLLWASGANVLTF
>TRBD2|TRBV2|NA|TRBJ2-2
TGTGCCAGCAGTGGAGGGCTAGCGGATTCCACCGGGGAGCTGTTTTTT
CASSGGLADSTGELFF
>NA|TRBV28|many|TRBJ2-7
TGTGCCAGCAGGGGGGCAGGGGAAAGTTCCTACGAGCAGTACTTC
CASRGAGESSYEQYF
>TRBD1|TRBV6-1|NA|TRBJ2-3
TGTGCCAGCAACAGGGGAATGGGAGATACGCAGTATTTT
CASNRGMGDTQYF
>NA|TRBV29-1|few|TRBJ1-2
TGCAGCGCCTGGACATCGAACTATGGCTACACCTTC
CSAWTSNYGYTF
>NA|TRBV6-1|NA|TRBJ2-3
TGTGCCAGCTTACGGGGAAATACGCAGTATTTT
CASLRGNTQYF
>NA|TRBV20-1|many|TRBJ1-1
TGCAGTGCTAGTGCGTTGAACACTGAAGCTTTCTTT
CSASALNTEAFF
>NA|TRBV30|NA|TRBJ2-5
TGTGCCTGGACCCAGGGGGGAGAGACCCAGTACTTC
CAWTQGGETQYF